These 3 T cell receptor beta chains share one sample of origin, sequenced in a study of Ad26.COV2.S vaccination and SARS-CoV-2 variants (dated by TCRdb to about 2021). The library was generated by the immunoSEQ multiplex PCR assay. Here the immuneACCESS table is served through TCRdb, limited to in-frame sequences with V and J called. Missing clones are a known gap in these copies; in checked studies unresolved V genes cover under half, and the rest lacks a known reason. For this sample there are hundreds of thousands of clones; around 90% appear just once. The top ten clonotypes cover about 1.5% of the sample. The sample's treatment or condition label, in plain terms: roughly 19 received Ad26.COV2.S at low or high dose, single or two shots; several received placebo; per-sample allocation not given. Repertoires of vaccine and placebo recipients were sequenced from samples collected on day 63 after the first injection.

The source material was peripheral blood, sampled in a trial of Ad26.COV2.S vaccine versus placebo. These receptors came from a person aged 18-65 years who received the Ad26.COV2.S COVID-19 vaccine or a placebo.

The chain couples TRBV7-2 to TRBJ2-2; D gene uncertain. V was cut by 1 base and J by 4 bases, with 4 bases left in between. The length of the CDR3 is 13 residues. The germline gives CDR1 SGHTA, CDR2 FQGNSA. As DNA, the CDR3 is TGTGCCAGCAGCTTAGACCCCACCGGGGAGCTGTTTTTT. Amino acids: CASSLDPTGELFF.

J is TRBJ1-4 and V is TRBV30; 7 positions agree with TRBD1. The CDR3 totals 13 residues. CDR1 GTSNPN and CDR2 SVGIG come from the germline V gene (reference sequence). After removal of 7 bases from V and 3 bases from J, the junction contained 5 bases not matched to a gene. The CDR3 spells CASGTVSNEKLFF. The DNA of the CDR3 is TGTGCCTCCGGGACAGTGTCTAATGAAAAACTGTTTTTT. The full variable domain, its missing parts supplied by reference TRBV30 and TRBJ1-4, is SQTIHQWPATLVQPVGSPLSLECTVEGTSNPNLYWYRQAAGRGLQLLFYSVGIGQISSEVPQNLSASRPQDRQFILSSKKLLLSDSGFYLCASGTVSNEKLFFGSGTQLSVL.

J is TRBJ2-7 and V is TRBV6-6; 7 bases line up with TRBD1. The J segment lost 2 bases and the V segment lost 5 bases, leaving 3 bases of the junction unmatched. Germline CDR1 MNHNY, CDR2 SVGAGI (reference sequence). This CDR3 region has 13 residues. In DNA, the CDR3 is TGTGCCAGCAGTAGGGGACAGCCCTACGAGCAGTACTTC. Its protein product is CASSRGQPYEQYF.